A single TCR beta chain is shown here with its context. What it binds is not known. Assay used: immunoSEQ multiplex PCR; TCRdb lists only in-frame clones, some missing. The sample contains around 15,000 clones, around 85% of which appear only once. This specimen belongs to a study of T cells in localized non-small cell lung cancer. This CDR3 contains 14 residues. Germline-derived CDR1 and CDR2 are GTSNPN and SVGIG (reference sequence). The V end lost 2 bases, the J end lost 5 bases, and 15 bases lay between the germline ends. General observations from the study: Appearances in adjacent lung were noted for a median roughly 50 of the top 100 tumor clones.

The sample here was peripheral blood, taken before any cancer treatment. The sequence derives from a woman between 35 and 70 years old with stage I lung adenocarcinoma. This chain connects TRBV30 to TRBJ2-5, with a possible D match to TRBD1 (6 bases). Here the CDR3 reads CAWSIGWGRETQYF. The CDR3 DNA reads as TGTGCCTGGAGTATCGGTTGGGGGCGGGAGACCCAGTACTTC.